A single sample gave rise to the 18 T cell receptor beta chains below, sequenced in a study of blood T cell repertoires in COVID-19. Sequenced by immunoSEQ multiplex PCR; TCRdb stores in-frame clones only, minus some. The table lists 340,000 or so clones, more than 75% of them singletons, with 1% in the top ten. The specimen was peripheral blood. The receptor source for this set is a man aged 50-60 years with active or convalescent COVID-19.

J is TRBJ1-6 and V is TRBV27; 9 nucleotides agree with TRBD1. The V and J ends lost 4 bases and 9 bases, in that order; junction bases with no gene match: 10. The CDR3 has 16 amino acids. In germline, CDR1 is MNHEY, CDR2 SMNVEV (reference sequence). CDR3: CASSWDGGQGGSPLHF. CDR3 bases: TGTGCCAGCAGTTGGGACGGGGGACAGGGAGGTTCACCCCTCCACTTT.

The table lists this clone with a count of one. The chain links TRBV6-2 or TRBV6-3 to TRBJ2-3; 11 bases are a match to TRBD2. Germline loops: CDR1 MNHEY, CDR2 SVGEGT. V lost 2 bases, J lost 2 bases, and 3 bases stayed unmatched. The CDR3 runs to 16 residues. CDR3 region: CASSYPSGGLTDTQYF. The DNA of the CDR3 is TGTGCCAGCAGTTACCCTAGCGGGGGGCTCACAGATACGCAGTATTTT.

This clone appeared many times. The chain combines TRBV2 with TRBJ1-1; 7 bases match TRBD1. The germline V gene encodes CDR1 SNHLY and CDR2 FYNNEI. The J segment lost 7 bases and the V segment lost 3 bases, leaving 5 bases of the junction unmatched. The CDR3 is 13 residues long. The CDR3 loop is CASSEGDRDEAFF. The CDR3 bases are TGTGCCAGCAGTGAGGGTGACAGGGATGAAGCTTTCTTT.

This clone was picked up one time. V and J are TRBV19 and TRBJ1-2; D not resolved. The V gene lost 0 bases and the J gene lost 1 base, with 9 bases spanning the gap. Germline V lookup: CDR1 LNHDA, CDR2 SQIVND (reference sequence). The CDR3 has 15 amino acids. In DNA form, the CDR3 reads TGTGCCAGTAGTATAGATCATCGGGATAACTATGGCTACACCTTC. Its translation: CASSIDHRDNYGYTF.

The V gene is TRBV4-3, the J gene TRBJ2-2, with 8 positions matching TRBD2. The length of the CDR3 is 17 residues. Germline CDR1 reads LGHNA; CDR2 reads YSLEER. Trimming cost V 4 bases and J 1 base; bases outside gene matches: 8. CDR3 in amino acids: CASSPGGALMNTGELFF. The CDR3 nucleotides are TGCGCCAGCAGCCCCGGGGGGGCTTTAATGAACACCGGGGAGCTGTTTTTT.

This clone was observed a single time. CDR3: CSVTGTSGRMGEQFF. Written as DNA, the CDR3 is TGCAGCGTAACCGGGACTAGCGGGAGGATGGGCGAGCAGTTCTTC. V gene TRBV29-1 combines with J gene TRBJ2-1; 15 bases map to TRBD2. Trimming at V came to 6 bases and at J to 10 bases, leaving 10 bases not matched to a gene. Germline assignment: CDR1 SQVTM and CDR2 ANQGSEA. The CDR3 loop spans 15 amino acids.

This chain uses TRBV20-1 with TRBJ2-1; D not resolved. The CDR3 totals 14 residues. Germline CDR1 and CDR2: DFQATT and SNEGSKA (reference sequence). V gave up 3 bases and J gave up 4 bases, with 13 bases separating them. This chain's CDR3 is CSASPNSRYNEQFF. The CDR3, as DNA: TGCAGTGCTAGTCCTAACTCGAGATACAATGAGCAGTTCTTC.

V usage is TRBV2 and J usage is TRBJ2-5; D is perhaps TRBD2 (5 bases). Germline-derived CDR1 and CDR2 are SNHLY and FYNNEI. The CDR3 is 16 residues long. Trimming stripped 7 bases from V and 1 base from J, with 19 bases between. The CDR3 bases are TGTGCCAGCACTACGTACGGCGCGGGTTTCCAAGAGACCCAGTACTTC. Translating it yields CASTTYGAGFQETQYF.

As DNA, the CDR3 is TGTGCCAGCAGCACCTATACGGGCGGGGAGCTGTTTTTT. Protein product: CASSTYTGGELFF. The genes are TRBV5-4 and TRBJ2-2; no reliable D call. V lost 4 bases and J lost 7, with 11 bases in between. The CDR3 covers 13 residues. Germline lookup yields CDR1 SGHNT and CDR2 YYREEE (reference sequence).

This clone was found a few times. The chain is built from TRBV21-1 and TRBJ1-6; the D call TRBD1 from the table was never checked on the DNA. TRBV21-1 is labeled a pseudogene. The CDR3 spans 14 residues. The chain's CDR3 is CASNWTGADSPLHF. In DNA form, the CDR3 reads TGTGCCAGCAACTGGACAGGGGCGGATTCACCCCTCCACTTT.

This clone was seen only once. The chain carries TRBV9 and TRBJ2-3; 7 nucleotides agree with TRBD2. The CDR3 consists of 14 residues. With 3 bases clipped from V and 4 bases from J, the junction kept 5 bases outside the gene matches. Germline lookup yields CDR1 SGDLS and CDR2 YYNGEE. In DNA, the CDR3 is TGTGCCAGCAGCGAAGCGGGATCGGCAGATACGCAGTATTTT. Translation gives CASSEAGSADTQYF.

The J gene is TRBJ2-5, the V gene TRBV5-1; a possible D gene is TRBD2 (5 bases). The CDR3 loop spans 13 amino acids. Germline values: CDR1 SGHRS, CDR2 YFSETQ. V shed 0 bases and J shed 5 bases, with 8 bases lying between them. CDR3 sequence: CASSLVSGETQYF. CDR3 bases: TGCGCCAGCAGCTTGGTCTCGGGGGAGACCCAGTACTTC.

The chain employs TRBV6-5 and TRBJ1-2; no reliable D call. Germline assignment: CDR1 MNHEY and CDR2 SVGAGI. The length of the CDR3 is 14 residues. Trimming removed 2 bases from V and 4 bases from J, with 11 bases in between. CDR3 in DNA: TGTGCCAGCAGTTACGATGGGAGGTCCTATGGCTACACCTTC. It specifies CASSYDGRSYGYTF.

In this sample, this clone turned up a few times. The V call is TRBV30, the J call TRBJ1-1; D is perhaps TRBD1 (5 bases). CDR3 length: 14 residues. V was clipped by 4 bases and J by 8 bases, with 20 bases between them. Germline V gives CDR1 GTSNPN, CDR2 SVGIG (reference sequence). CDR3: CAWNGRAGLLEAFF. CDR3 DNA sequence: TGTGCCTGGAACGGACGGGCGGGGCTCCTAGAAGCTTTCTTT.

As DNA, the CDR3 is TGTGCCAGCAGCTCCGGACTTTTAATCCCCCTCGGGGAGCAGTTCTTC. Encoded protein: CASSSGLLIPLGEQFF. The chain employs TRBV9 and TRBJ2-1; TRBD2 is a possible D gene (5 bases). Per the germline V gene, CDR1 is SGDLS and CDR2 is YYNGEE. CDR3 length: 16 residues. Trimming stripped 4 bases from V and 10 bases from J, with 24 bases between.

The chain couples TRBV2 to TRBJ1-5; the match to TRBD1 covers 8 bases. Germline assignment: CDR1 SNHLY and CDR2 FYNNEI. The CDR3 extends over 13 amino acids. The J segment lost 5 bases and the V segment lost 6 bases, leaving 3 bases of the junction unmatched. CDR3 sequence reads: CASRGQGDQPQHF. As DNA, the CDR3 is TGTGCCAGCAGAGGACAGGGCGATCAGCCCCAGCATTTT.

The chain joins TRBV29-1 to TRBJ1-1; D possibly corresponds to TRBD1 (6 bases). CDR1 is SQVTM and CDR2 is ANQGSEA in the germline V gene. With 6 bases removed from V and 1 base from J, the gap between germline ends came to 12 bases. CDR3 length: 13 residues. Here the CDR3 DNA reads TGCAGCGTGTCAGGACAGAAGAACACTGAAGCTTTCTTT. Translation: CSVSGQKNTEAFF.

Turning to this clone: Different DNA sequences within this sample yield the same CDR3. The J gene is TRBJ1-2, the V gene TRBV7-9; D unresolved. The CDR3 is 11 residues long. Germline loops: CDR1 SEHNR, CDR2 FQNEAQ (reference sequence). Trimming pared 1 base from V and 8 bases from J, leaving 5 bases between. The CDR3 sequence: CASSLERGYTF. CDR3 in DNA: TGTGCCAGCAGCTTAGAGCGCGGCTACACCTTC.